The clone carrying this TCR beta chain was counted between two and nine times. As yet, its antigen is unknown. Researchers used 5'RACE with constant-segment primers to make TCR alpha and TCR beta cDNA libraries that carry sample barcodes and UMIs. MiXCR, applied by TCRdb to the 5' RACE reads, yields one record per CDR3 protein. The sample contains hundreds of thousands of distinct CDR3 sequences, more than 15% of which appear only once. This sample is drawn from a study of T-cell memory formation after mild COVID-19. Study overall: Among the donors, TCR clusters were largely specific to each donor. The study's findings and limits: CD4+ contracting clones lay mainly in CM and EM, CD8+ ones in EMRA. Among clones contracting day 15 to 85, CD4/CD8 was balanced, whereas later expanders leaned CD4+.

Sequenced input: PBMCs or a T cell subset sorted from them (not recorded which). The sequence came from an adult woman who had mild COVID-19 (a few samples of this study predate the infection). Cell type and time point are not known.

CDR3: CASSLEGREYEQYF. The CDR3 DNA follows: TGTGCCAGCAGCTTAGAGGGACGCGAGTACGAGCAGTACTTC. V gene TRBV13 combines with J gene TRBJ2-7; the D gene could be TRBD1 or TRBD2 (5 bases each). Germline V gives CDR1 PRHDT, CDR2 FYEKMQ (reference sequence). This CDR3 is 14 amino acids long. Deletions cut 1 base from V and 4 bases from J, with 11 bases between.